The next 11 T cell receptor beta chains were all read from a single sample in a study of blood T cells in healthy people across ages. A second roughly 6 to 12 cycle PCR used barcoded and J-beta primers. TCRdb re-derived calls from the 5' RACE reads in MiXCR, one entry per CDR3 protein. The sample gives over a million distinct CDR3 sequences, approximately 25% of which show up once; 0.75% is in the top ten. This sample was also put to use in a study of T cells of mothers and their children.

Sequenced: blood. The receptors shown here come from a girl under 10 years old in good health.

V gene TRBV4-1 combines with J gene TRBJ2-7; D possibly matches TRBD1 or TRBD2 (5 bases each). The germline V gene has CDR1 MGHRA and CDR2 YSYEKL. The CDR3 extends over 14 amino acids. Trimming cost V 4 bases and J 4 bases, with 14 bases left between them. The CDR3 DNA follows: TGCGCCAGCAGCCCCCGGGACGGAGAGTACGAGCAGTACTTC. Translating gives CASSPRDGEYEQYF.

V gene TRBV5-6 combines with J gene TRBJ1-1; D is ambiguous. The CDR3 extends over 14 amino acids. V lost 1 base and J 0 bases, leaving 7 bases between the germline ends. The germline CDR1 and CDR2 sequences are SGHDT and YYEEEE. The CDR3 loop is CASSLMTVNTEAFF. Written as DNA, the CDR3 is TGTGCCAGCAGCTTGATGACGGTGAACACTGAAGCTTTCTTT.

This clonotype was detected a few times. The J gene is TRBJ2-7, the V gene TRBV10-2; no firm D call. Per germline, CDR1 WSHSY and CDR2 SAAADI. The CDR3 totals 12 residues. Trimming pared 0 bases from V and 6 bases from J, leaving 6 bases between. CDR3 residues: CASSESRSEQYF. As DNA, the CDR3 is TGCGCCAGCAGTGAGTCTAGAAGCGAGCAGTACTTC.

Many counts were recorded for this clonotype. This chain uses TRBV6-5 with TRBJ2-7, with 8 bases lining up with TRBD1. V was pared by 6 bases and J by 1 base, with 5 bases of the junction left unmatched. CDR3 length equals 14 residues. Germline V gene data show CDR1 as MNHEY and CDR2 as SVGAGI. This CDR3 reads CASSYTGGSYEQYF. CDR3 coding DNA: TGTGCCAGCAGCTATACAGGGGGATCCTACGAGCAGTACTTC.

V gene TRBV5-1 combines with J gene TRBJ2-2; TRBD1 agrees at 7 bases. The CDR3 sequence is 14 residues long. After removal of 4 bases from V and 6 bases from J, the junction contained 6 bases not matched to a gene. The germline CDR1 and CDR2 sequences are SGHRS and YFSETQ. This CDR3 reads CASSAGTAAGELFF. CDR3 DNA sequence: TGCGCCAGCAGCGCCGGGACAGCAGCCGGGGAGCTGTTTTTT. Filled out from reference TRBV5-1 and TRBJ2-2, the complete variable domain reads KAGVTQTPRYLIKTRGQQVTLSCSPISGHRSVSWYQQTPGQGLQFLFEYFSETQRNKGNFPGRFSGRQFSNSRSEMNVSTLELGDSALYLCASSAGTAAGELFFGEGSRLTVL.

This clonotype was counted only a few times. This chain joins TRBV25-1 and TRBJ2-2, with D possibly matching TRBD2 (5 bases). In germline, CDR1 is MGHDK, CDR2 SYGVNS. With 5 bases removed from V and 6 bases from J, the gap between germline ends came to 13 bases. This CDR3 region has 14 residues. The CDR3 DNA sequence: TGTGCCAGCAGTAACTTCTCCGGGGCCGGGGAGCTGTTTTTT. This translates into CASSNFSGAGELFF.

V gene TRBV7-9 combines with J gene TRBJ2-4; a weak D match, TRBD2 (6 bases). This CDR3 comprises 18 residues. The V end lost 5 bases, the J end lost 0 bases, and 20 bases lay between the germline ends. Germline V lookup: CDR1 SEHNR, CDR2 FQNEAQ (reference sequence). The CDR3 spells CASSAPDGGILAKNIQYF. As DNA, the CDR3 is TGTGCCAGCAGCGCCCCCGACGGAGGGATCCTAGCCAAAAACATTCAGTACTTC.

The chain uses TRBV7-2 and TRBJ2-3; 11 bases map to TRBD1. In germline, CDR1 is SGHTA, CDR2 FQGNSA. This CDR3 contains 15 residues. The trim removed 1 base at V and 6 bases at J, leaving 3 bases unmatched. The CDR3 region is CASSLGGTGGDTQYF. The CDR3 DNA sequence: TGTGCCAGCAGCTTAGGGGGGACAGGGGGGGATACGCAGTATTTT.

This clonotype appeared a few times. Germline is not matched at one junction end, which may reflect a read error. The chain is built from TRBV12-3 or TRBV12-4 and TRBJ1-1; no clear D. The CDR3 has 14 amino acids. CDR3 sequence (DNA): TGTGCCAGCAATTTAAACGGTATGGGCACTGAAGCTTTCTTT. Translated, it gives CASNLNGMGTEAFF.

This clonotype was counted between two and nine times. The rearrangement joins TRBV20-1 to TRBJ2-5, with 9 bases that match TRBD2. The CDR3 is 15 residues long. V shed 3 bases and J 5 bases; nucleotides not matched to a gene: 10. The germline CDR1 and CDR2 sequences are DFQATT and SNEGSKA (reference sequence). Written as DNA, the CDR3 is TGCAGTGCTAGGGCTAGCGGGATAAGGATGGAGACCCAGTACTTC. This encodes CSARASGIRMETQYF.

The V and J genes are TRBV29-1 and TRBJ1-1; a weak D match, TRBD1 (5 bases). Between the trimmed V and J ends, which lost 7 bases and 4 bases, there was a span of 19 bases. CDR1 is SQVTM and CDR2 is ANQGSEA in the germline V gene. The CDR3 has 14 amino acids. CDR3 sequence (DNA): TGCAGCGGCGCCCCGGGGGGTACGAGCACTGAAGCTTTCTTT. Its protein product is CSGAPGGTSTEAFF.